What follows are 8 T cell receptor beta chains derived from one specimen sequenced in a study of blood T cells in healthy people across ages. Next came a second PCR, run for roughly 6 to 11 cycles, which used a sample-barcoded 5' primer along with a J-beta primer mix. MiXCR, run by TCRdb on the 5' RACE reads, gives a single entry per CDR3 protein. The sample holds roughly 680,000 distinct CDR3 sequences, roughly 20% seen once. The material sequenced was blood. The source is a man in his 70s in good health.

V gene TRBV24-1 combines with J gene TRBJ2-1, with TRBD1 matching 7 bases. Germline V gives CDR1 KGHDR, CDR2 SFDVKD. Trimming removed 9 bases from V and 6 bases from J; junction bases left unmatched: 4. The CDR3 totals 12 residues. CDR3 DNA sequence: TGTGCCACCGCCACAGGGGTCAATGAGCAGTTCTTC. Protein sequence: CATATGVNEQFF.

The chain recombines TRBV20-1 with TRBJ2-1, with a tentative D call TRBD1 (5 bases). The better agreement between TRBJ2-5 and the DNA end casts doubt on the J call. The CDR3 totals 16 residues. Germline V gene data show CDR1 as DFQATT and CDR2 as SNEGSKA (reference sequence). In DNA, the CDR3 is TGCAGTGCTAGAGTAGTCCTAACAGGTCAGCAAGAGACCCAGTACTTC. As protein: CSARVVLTGQQETQYF.

Only a few counts were recorded for this clonotype. This chain joins TRBV28 and TRBJ2-3, with 8 nucleotides matching TRBD1. V lost 6 bases to trimming and J lost 5 bases; unmatched junction nucleotides: 7. The CDR3 sequence is 14 residues long. Germline V gene sequence: CDR1 MDHEN, CDR2 SYDVKM. Here the CDR3 reads CASRPDRGRDTQYF. For the CDR3, the DNA is TGTGCCAGCAGACCCGACAGGGGAAGAGATACGCAGTATTTT.

The chain carries TRBV5-8 and TRBJ1-4; 8 nucleotides align to TRBD1. This CDR3 has 15 amino acids. The V gene's germline CDR1 is SGHTS and CDR2 YDEGEE. Trimming cost V 6 bases and J 6 bases; bases outside gene matches: 10. CDR3 region: CASTRATGVYEKLFF. DNA of the CDR3: TGTGCCAGCACGCGGGCGACAGGGGTGTATGAAAAACTGTTTTTT.

Written as DNA, the CDR3 is TGCGCCAGCAGCTCTAGCGGGAGACGTAACAATGAGCAGTTCTTC. This encodes CASSSSGRRNNEQFF. The chain is built from TRBV5-1 and TRBJ2-1; the match to TRBD2 covers 10 bases. The germline gives CDR1 SGHRS, CDR2 YFSETQ. This CDR3 has 15 residues. Unmatched junction bases numbered 5, after V lost 3 bases and J lost 5 bases.

On this clonotype itself: At one end the junction does not follow the germline gene, possibly because of a read error. The chain combines TRBV6-6 with TRBJ2-1; TRBD1 matches at 10 bases. This CDR3 region has 15 residues. CDR1 and CDR2 (germline): MNHNY, SVGAGI (reference sequence). The DNA of the CDR3 is TGTGCCAGCAGTGGTAGGACAGGGGGTGACGAGACCCAGTATTTC. Amino acids: CASSGRTGGDETQYF.

This clonotype was seen a handful of times. The chain combines TRBV7-8 with TRBJ2-5; D tentatively reads TRBD1 or TRBD2 (6 bases each). The DNA end is a closer match to TRBJ2-1, so the J assignment may be wrong. The CDR3 covers 15 residues. From germline, CDR1 is SGHVS and CDR2 FQNEAQ. This CDR3 reads CASSLVGGRTDEQFF. Here the CDR3 DNA reads TGTGCCAGCAGCTTAGTCGGGGGCCGTACGGATGAGCAGTTCTTC.

In this sample, this clonotype turned up a few times. This chain connects TRBV21-1 to TRBJ2-4; no check of the table's D call, TRBD1, against the DNA was made. TRBV21-1 is an annotated pseudogene. The CDR3 runs 15 residues. Here the CDR3 DNA reads TGTGCCAGCAGCAAAGACAGGGGGACCAAAAACATTCAGTACTTC. It yields the protein CASSKDRGTKNIQYF.